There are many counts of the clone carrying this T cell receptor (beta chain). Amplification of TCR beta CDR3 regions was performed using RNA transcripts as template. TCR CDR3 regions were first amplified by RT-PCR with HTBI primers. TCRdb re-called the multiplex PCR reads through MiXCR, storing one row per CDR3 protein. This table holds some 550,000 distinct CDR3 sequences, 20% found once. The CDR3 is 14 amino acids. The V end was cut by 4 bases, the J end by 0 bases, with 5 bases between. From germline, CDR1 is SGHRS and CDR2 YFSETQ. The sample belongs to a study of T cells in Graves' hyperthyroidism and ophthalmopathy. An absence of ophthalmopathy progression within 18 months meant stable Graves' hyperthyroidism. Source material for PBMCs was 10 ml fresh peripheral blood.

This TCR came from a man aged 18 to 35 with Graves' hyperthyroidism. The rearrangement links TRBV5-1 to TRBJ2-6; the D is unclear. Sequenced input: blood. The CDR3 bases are TGCGCCAGCAGCGCCCCCTCTGGGGCCAACGTCCTGACTTTC. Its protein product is CASSAPSGANVLTF.